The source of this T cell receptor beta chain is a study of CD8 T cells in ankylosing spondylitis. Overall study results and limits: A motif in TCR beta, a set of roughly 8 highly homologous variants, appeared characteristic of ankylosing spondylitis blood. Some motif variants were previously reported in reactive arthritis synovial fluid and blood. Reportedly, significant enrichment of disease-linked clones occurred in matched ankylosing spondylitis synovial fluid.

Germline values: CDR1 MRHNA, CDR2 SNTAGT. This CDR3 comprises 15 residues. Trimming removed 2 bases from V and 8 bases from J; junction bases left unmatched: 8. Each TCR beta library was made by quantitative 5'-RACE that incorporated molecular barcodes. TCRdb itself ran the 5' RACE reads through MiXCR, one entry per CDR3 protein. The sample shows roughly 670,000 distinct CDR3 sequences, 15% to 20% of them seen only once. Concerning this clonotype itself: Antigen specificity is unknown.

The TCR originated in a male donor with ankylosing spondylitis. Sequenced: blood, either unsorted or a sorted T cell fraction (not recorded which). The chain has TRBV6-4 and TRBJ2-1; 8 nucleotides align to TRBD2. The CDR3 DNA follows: TGTGCCAGCAGTGACCGCGCGGGAGGAGGCGATGAGCAGTTCTTC. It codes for CASSDRAGGGDEQFF.